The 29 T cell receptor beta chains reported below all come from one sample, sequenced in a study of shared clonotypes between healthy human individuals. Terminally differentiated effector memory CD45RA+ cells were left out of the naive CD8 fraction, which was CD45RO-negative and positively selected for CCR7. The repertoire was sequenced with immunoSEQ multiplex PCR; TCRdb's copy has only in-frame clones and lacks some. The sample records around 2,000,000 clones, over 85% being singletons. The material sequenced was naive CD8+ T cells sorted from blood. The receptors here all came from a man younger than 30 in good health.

The DNA for the CDR3 is TGCGCCAGCAGCCGACTAGCGGGGGGGTCTAATGAGCAGTTCTTC. It translates to CASSRLAGGSNEQFF. The V gene is TRBV4-1, the J gene TRBJ2-1, with TRBD2 identical over 14 bases. Unmatched junction bases numbered 3, after V lost 4 bases and J lost 7 bases. The CDR3 contains 15 residues. CDR1 is MGHRA and CDR2 is YSYEKL in the germline V gene.

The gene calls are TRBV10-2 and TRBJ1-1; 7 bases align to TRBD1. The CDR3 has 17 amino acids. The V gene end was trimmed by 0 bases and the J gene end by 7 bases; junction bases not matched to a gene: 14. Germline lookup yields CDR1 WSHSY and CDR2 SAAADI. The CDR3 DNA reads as TGCGCCAGCAGTGAGTCAACCGGGACAGTGTACCCCCTTGAAGCTTTCTTT. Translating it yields CASSESTGTVYPLEAFF.

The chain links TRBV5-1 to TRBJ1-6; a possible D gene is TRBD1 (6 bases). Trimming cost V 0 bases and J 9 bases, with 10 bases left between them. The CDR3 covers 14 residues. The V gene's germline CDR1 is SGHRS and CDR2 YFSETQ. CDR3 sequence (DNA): TGCGCCAGCAGCTTGGAAGGGGGGAGTTCACCCCTCCACTTT. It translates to CASSLEGGSSPLHF.

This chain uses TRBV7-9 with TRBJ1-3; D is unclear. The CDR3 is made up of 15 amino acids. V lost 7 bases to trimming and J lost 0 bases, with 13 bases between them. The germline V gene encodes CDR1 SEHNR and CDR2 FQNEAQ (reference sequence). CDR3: CASKDPENSGNTIYF. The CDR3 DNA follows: TGTGCCAGCAAGGACCCGGAGAACTCTGGAAACACCATATATTTT.

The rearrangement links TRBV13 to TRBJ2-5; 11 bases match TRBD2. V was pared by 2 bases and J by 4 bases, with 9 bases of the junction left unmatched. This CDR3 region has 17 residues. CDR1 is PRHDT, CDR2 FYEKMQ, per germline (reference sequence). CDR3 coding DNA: TGTGCCAGCAGCTTATGGGCCGCTAGCGGGAGGTCAGAGACCCAGTACTTC. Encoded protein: CASSLWAASGRSETQYF.

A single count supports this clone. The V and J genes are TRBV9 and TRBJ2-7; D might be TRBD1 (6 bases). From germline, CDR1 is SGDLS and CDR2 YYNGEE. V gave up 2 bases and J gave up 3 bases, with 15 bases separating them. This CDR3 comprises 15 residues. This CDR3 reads CASSVDEGTSYEQYF. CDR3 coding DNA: TGTGCCAGCAGCGTGGATGAGGGGACAAGCTACGAGCAGTACTTC.

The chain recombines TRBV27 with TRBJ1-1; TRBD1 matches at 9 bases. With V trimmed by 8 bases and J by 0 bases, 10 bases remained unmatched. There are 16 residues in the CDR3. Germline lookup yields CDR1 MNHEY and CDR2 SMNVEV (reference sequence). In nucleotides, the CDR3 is TGTGCCAGCGGGCTAACCGGGACAGGGATGAACACTGAAGCTTTCTTT. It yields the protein CASGLTGTGMNTEAFF.

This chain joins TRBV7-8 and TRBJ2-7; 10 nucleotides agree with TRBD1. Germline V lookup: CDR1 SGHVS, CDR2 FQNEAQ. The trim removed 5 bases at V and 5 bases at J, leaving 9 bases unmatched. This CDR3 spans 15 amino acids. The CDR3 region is CASSPRQGAQNEQYF. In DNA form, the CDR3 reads TGTGCCAGCAGCCCCAGACAGGGGGCGCAGAACGAGCAGTACTTC.

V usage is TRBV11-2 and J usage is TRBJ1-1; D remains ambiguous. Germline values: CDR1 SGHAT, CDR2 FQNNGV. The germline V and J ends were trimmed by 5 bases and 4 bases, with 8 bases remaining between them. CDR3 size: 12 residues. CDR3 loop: CASSLRITEAFF. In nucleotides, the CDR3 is TGTGCCAGCAGCCTCCGGATCACTGAAGCTTTCTTT.

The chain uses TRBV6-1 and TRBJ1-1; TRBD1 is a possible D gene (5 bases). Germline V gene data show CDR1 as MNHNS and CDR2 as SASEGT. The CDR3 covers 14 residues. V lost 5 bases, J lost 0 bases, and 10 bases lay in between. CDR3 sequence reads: CASSLTAMNTEAFF. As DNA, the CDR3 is TGTGCCAGCAGTTTGACAGCTATGAACACTGAAGCTTTCTTT.

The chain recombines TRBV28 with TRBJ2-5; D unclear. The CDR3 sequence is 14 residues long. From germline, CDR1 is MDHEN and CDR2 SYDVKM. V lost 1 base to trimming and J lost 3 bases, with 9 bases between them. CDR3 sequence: CASSLFVLKETQYF. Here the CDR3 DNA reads TGTGCCAGCAGTTTATTTGTCCTAAAAGAGACCCAGTACTTC.

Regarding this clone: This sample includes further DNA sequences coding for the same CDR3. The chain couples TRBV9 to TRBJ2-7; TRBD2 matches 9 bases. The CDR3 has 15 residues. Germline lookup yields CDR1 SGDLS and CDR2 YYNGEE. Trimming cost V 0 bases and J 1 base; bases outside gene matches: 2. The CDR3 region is CASSVASGRSYEQYF. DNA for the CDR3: TGTGCCAGCAGCGTAGCCAGCGGGAGGTCCTACGAGCAGTACTTC. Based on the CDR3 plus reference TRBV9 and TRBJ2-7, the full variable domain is DSGVTQTPKHLITATGQRVTLRCSPRSGDLSVYWYQQSLDQGLQFLIQYYNGEERAKGNILERFSAQQFPDLHSELNLSSLELGDSALYFCASSVASGRSYEQYFGPGTRLTVT.

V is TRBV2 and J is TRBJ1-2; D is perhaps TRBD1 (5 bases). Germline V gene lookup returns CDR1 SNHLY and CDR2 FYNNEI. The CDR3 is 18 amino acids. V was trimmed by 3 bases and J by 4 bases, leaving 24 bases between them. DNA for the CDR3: TGTGCCAGCAGTGATGGTTTTTACGAGGGGCCAGAGTCCTATGGCTACACCTTC. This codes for CASSDGFYEGPESYGYTF.

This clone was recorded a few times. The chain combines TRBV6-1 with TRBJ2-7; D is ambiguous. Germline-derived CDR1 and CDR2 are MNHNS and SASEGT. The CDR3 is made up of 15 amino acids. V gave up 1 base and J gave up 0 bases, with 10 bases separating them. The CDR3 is CASSEGAGDSYEQYF. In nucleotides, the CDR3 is TGTGCCAGCAGTGAAGGGGCAGGCGACTCCTACGAGCAGTACTTC.

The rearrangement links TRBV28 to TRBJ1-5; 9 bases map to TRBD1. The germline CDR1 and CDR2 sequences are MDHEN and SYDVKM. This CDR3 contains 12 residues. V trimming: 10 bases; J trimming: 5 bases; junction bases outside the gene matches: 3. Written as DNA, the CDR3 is TGTGCCAACGGACAGGGGCATCAGCCCCAGCATTTT. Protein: CANGQGHQPQHF.

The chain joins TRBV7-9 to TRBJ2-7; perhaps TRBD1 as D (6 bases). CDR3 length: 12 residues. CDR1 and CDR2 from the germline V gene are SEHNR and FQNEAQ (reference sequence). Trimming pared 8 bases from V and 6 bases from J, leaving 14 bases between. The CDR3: CASDFQGSEQYF. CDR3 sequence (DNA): TGTGCCAGCGACTTTCAGGGGTCCGAGCAGTACTTC.

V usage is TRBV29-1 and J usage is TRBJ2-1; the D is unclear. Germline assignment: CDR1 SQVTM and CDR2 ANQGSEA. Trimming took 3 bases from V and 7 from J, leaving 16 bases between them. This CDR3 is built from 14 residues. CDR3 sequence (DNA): TGCAGCGTTGATGGGGTACGAAGTTTGAATGAGCAGTTCTTC. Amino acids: CSVDGVRSLNEQFF.

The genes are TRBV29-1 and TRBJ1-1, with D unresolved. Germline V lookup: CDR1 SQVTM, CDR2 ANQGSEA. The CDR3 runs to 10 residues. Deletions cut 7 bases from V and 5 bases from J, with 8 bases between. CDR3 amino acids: CSARGTEAFF. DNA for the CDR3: TGCAGCGCTCGAGGAACTGAAGCTTTCTTT.

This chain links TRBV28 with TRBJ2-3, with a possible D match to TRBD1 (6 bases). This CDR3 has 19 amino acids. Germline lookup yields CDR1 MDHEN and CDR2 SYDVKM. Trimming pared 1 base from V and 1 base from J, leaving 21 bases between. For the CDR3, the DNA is TGTGCCAGCAGTTTATCTCTTCGGGACACCTTCCCCGGCACAGATACGCAGTATTTT. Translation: CASSLSLRDTFPGTDTQYF.

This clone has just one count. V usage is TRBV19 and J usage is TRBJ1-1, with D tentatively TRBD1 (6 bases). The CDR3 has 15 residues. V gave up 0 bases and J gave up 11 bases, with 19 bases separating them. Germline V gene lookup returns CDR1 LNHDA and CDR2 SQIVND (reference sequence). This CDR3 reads CASSIDLEVGGGAFF. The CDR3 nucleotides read TGTGCCAGTAGTATAGATCTTGAAGTGGGAGGGGGGGCTTTCTTT.

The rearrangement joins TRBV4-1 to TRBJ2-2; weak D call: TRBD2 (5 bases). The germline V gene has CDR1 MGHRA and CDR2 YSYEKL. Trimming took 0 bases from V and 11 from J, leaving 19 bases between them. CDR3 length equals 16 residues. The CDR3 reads CASSQDRDGDYKELFF. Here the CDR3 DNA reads TGCGCCAGCAGCCAAGATCGAGACGGTGACTATAAAGAGCTGTTTTTT.

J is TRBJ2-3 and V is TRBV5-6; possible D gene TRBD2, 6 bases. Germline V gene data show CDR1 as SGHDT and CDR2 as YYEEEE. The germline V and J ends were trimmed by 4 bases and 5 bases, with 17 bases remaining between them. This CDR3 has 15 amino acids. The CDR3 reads CASSLRDSLRDTQYF. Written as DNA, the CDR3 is TGTGCCAGCAGCCTCCGGGACTCACTCCGAGATACGCAGTATTTT.

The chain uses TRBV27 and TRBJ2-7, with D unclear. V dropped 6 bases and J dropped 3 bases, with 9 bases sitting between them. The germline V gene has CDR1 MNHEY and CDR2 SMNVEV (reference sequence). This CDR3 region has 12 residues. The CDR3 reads CASSFDNYEQYF. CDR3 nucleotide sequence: TGTGCCAGCAGCTTCGACAACTACGAGCAGTACTTC.

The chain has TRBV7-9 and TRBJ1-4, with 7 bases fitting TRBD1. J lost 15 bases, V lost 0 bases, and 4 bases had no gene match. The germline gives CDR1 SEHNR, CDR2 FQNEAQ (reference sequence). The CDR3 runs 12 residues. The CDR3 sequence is CASSLAEQGLFF. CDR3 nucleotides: TGTGCCAGCAGCTTAGCGGAACAGGGGTTGTTTTTT.

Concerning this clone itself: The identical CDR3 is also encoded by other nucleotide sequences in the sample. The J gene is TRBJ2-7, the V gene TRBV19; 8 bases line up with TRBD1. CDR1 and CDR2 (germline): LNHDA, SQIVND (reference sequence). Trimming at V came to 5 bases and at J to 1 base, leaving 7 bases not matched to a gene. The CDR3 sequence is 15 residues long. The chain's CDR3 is CASSAGQGASYEQYF. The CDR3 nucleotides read TGTGCCAGTAGTGCCGGACAGGGTGCGTCCTACGAGCAGTACTTC.

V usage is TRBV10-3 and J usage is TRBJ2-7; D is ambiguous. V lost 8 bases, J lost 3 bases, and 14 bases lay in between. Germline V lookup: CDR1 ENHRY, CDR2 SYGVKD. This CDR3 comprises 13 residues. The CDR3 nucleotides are TGTGCCATCTCCAAGCCGCTTTTCTACGAGCAGTACTTC. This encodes CAISKPLFYEQYF.

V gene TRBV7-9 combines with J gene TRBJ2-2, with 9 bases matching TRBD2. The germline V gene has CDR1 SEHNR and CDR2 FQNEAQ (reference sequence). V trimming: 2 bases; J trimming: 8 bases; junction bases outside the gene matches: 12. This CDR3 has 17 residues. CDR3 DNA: TGTGCCAGCAGCTTAATCGAGACTAGCGGACCTGCAGGGGAGCTGTTTTTT. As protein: CASSLIETSGPAGELFF.

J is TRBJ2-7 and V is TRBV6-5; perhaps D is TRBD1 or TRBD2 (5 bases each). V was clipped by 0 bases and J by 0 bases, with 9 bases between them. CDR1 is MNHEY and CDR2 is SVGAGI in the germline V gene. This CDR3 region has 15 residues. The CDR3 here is CASSYSRGTSYEQYF. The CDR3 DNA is TGTGCCAGCAGTTACTCGAGGGGCACCTCCTACGAGCAGTACTTC.

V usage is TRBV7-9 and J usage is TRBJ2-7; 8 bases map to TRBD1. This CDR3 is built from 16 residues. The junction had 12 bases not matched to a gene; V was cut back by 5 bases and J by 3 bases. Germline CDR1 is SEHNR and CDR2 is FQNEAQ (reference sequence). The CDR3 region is CASSLPGGTGVYEQYF. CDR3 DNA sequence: TGTGCCAGCAGCCTCCCCGGCGGGACAGGCGTCTACGAGCAGTACTTC.